This TCR beta chain was obtained from a study of identical twins (dated by TCRdb to between 2015 and 2016). Broadly, across the study: To test whether fetal clonotypes persist, the study used deep sequencing on TCR alpha and beta repertoires from monozygotic twins, unrelated adults of various ages, and cord blood. Replicate twin experiments were performed at different times using different library preparation protocols to rule out contamination. General study outcomes and caveats: Out-of-frame TCR alpha sequences shared between twins showed an excess of low generation-probability sequences compared with coincidental sharing between unrelated individuals. In monozygotic twins, recombination models systematically underestimated out-of-frame TCR alpha sharing, but the models matched the sharing seen between unrelated individuals. The excess sharing between twins in beta out-of-frame sequences was weaker because fewer shared sequences reduced the signal-to-noise ratio. Abundant cord blood beta clonotypes carried fewer insertions; young adult naive repertoires showed a weaker similar trend, while memory repertoires showed none. Because the same donors could not be followed over many years, the conclusions relied on cross-sectional statistical analysis. Zero-insertion analyses could be partly confounded by invariant T cells such as MAIT and iNKT, though diverse VJ usage argued against such confounding for most clonotypes.

The germline V gene encodes CDR1 KGHDR and CDR2 SFDVKD. The CDR3 measures 15 amino acids from cysteine to phenylalanine. Only the CDR3 part of the read is kept: 45 bases, read in frame from the first base. Germline trimming: 2 bases from V, 3 bases from J; junction bases outside gene matches: 2. All donors were healthy Caucasians. Three pairs of female monozygotic twins, all aged roughly 18 to 29 years, made up the twin cohort. Using Miltenyi CD45RO+ enrichment and human naive T-cell isolation kits, memory (CD45RO+) and naive T cells were isolated from PBMC. Concerning this clonotype: It lacks a known antigen. No qualities accompany the bases; no much larger clone lies one base away.

The method was 5' RACE. These reads were obtained on an Illumina HiSeq 2000. Template switching introduced a universal primer binding site; the final cDNA contained a unique molecular identifier, enabling accurate counting of TCR cDNA molecules. First-strand cDNA for TCR alpha and beta chains was synthesized from specific primers in the conserved constant-segment region. To control for contamination, every cDNA library carried two barcodes: a SMART-Mk sample barcode plus Illumina barcodes. TruSeq adapter sequences, together with Illumina sample barcodes, were added in two successive PCR steps. Sequencing of the TCR alpha and beta cDNA libraries was done on the Illumina HiSeq platform using custom primers. The authors processed their data as follows. MiGEC processed the raw reads to extract unique molecular identifiers, while MiXCR was used to determine the CDR3 positions. Recombination models were inferred per individual with the repgenHMM and IGoR tools using an EM algorithm. The tcR package in R was used for shared clonotype analysis, with sharing normalized by the product of cloneset sizes. Out-of-frame nonproductive sequences were analyzed to study raw recombination free of thymic and clonal selection effects. TCRdb reran the public reads through fastp at Q25 and MiXCR, keeping productive beta chains. CDR3 protein duplicates are merged, each entry listing the most common genes and DNA. Here the V and J calls rest on TCRdb's processing, not on the authors' analysis. The sample table shows 250,000 to 350,000 distinct CDR3 sequences, and less than 9% are seen once. The biggest ten clones account for roughly 2.1% of the sample.

The same data also contributed to another study, on yellow fever vaccine responses in identical twins. From that second study: The authors reported that the T cell response to vaccination in identical twins appeared partly convergent and partly personalized. The study precisely tracked vaccine-responding T cell clones in identical twins.

This sequence uses TRBV24-1 and TRBJ2-2, with 7 middle bases fitting TRBD1. The receptor was isolated from a woman between 18 and 29 years old in good health. The sample was memory (CD45RO+) T cells sorted from blood. Taken with the paper, the label for cell subset or site translates to: CD45RO+ enriched T cells. The CDR3 region reads CATSDSDRDTGELFF. The nucleotide sequence reads as follows: TGTGCCACCAGTGATTCCGACAGGGACACCGGGGAGCTGTTTTTT.